The 30 T cell receptor beta chains given below trace back to one sample, sequenced in a study of T cells in Graves' hyperthyroidism and ophthalmopathy. Regions amplified from RNA transcripts were the TCR beta CDR3 regions. In the first-round RT-PCR of the TCR CDR3, the HTBI primer set was used. TCRdb redid the calling of the multiplex PCR reads with MiXCR, one entry per CDR3 protein. The sample carries 300,000 to 500,000 distinct CDR3 sequences, about an eighth recorded once. The source material was blood. The receptor source for this set is a man aged 45-65 years with Graves' ophthalmopathy.

This clonotype has ten or more counts. The V and J genes are TRBV7-2 and TRBJ2-3; no clear D gene. CDR1 is SGHTA and CDR2 is FQGNSA in the germline V gene. This CDR3 contains 13 residues. V was shortened by 5 bases and J by 7 bases, with 13 bases between the two germline ends. CDR3 residues: CASSPAPKNTQYF. The CDR3 coding sequence is TGTGCCAGCAGCCCCGCACCGAAAAATACGCAGTATTTT.

About this clonotype: With a far larger clone one base away, a read error is the likely cause. The chain employs TRBV3-1 and TRBJ2-7; maybe TRBD2 (5 bases). This CDR3 contains 13 residues. The germline V gene has CDR1 LGHDT and CDR2 YNNKEL (reference sequence). V lost 4 bases to trimming and J lost 5 bases, with 12 bases between them. The CDR3 is CASSLRGSHEQYF. CDR3 in DNA: TGTGCCAGCAGCCTTCGGGGATCCCACGAGCAGTACTTC.

This clonotype appeared many times. This chain uses TRBV4-1 with TRBJ1-1; D is ambiguous. Trimming shortened V by 0 bases and J by 5 bases, and 10 bases separated the two germline ends. The CDR3 is made up of 14 amino acids. CDR1 MGHRA and CDR2 YSYEKL come from the germline V gene. The CDR3 is CASSQEPSGTEAFF. In DNA form, the CDR3 reads TGCGCCAGCAGCCAAGAACCCTCCGGTACTGAAGCTTTCTTT.

In its sample, this clonotype was seen many times. The chain recombines TRBV27 with TRBJ1-1, with D uncertain. Germline assignment: CDR1 MNHEY and CDR2 SMNVEV (reference sequence). This CDR3 has 11 residues. Between the trimmed V and J ends, which lost 1 base and 7 bases, there was a span of 4 bases. The CDR3 DNA reads as TGTGCCAGCAGTTTATTGGGTGAAGCTTTCTTT. This codes for CASSLLGEAFF.

This clonotype showed up just a few times. This chain connects TRBV27 to TRBJ1-6; no clear D. The CDR3 length is 13 residues. Germline V CDR1 and CDR2: MNHEY, SMNVEV (reference sequence). Trimming stripped 6 bases from V and 9 bases from J, with 12 bases between. The CDR3: CASRYGGSSPLHF. CDR3 nucleotides: TGTGCCAGCAGATATGGTGGCAGTTCACCCCTCCACTTT.

This clonotype has only a few counts. The chain has TRBV3-1 and TRBJ2-2; 9 bases fit TRBD1. V lost 4 bases to trimming and J lost 3 bases; unmatched junction nucleotides: 12. The CDR3 consists of 18 residues. Germline CDR1 and CDR2: LGHDT and YNNKEL (reference sequence). CDR3 bases: TGTGCCAGCAGCCGAGCCCACGCCGGGACAGGGTACACCGGGGAGCTGTTTTTT. It encodes CASSRAHAGTGYTGELFF.

The table lists this clonotype with many counts. The chain couples TRBV5-1 to TRBJ1-4; 11 bases agree with TRBD1. Germline assignment: CDR1 SGHRS and CDR2 YFSETQ. V lost 3 bases to trimming and J lost 7 bases; unmatched junction nucleotides: 5. This CDR3 contains 15 residues. The CDR3 coding sequence is TGCGCCAGCAGCTGGACAGGGGGCGAGTTTGAAAAACTGTTTTTT. Translated, it gives CASSWTGGEFEKLFF.

In this sample, this clonotype turned up many times. The chain combines TRBV20-1 with TRBJ2-7, with D tentatively TRBD1 or TRBD2 (5 bases each). The germline V gene encodes CDR1 DFQATT and CDR2 SNEGSKA (reference sequence). The V end was cut by 3 bases, the J end by 2 bases, with 17 bases between. The CDR3 runs to 15 residues. The CDR3 DNA reads TGCAGTGCTAGCCCCGCGGTGGGACCAACCTACGAGCAGTACTTC. Translated, it gives CSASPAVGPTYEQYF.

This clonotype was detected ten times or more. The gene calls are TRBV7-9 and TRBJ1-2, with 7 bases fitting TRBD1. The germline V gene encodes CDR1 SEHNR and CDR2 FQNEAQ (reference sequence). After removal of 0 bases from V and 10 bases from J, the junction contained 8 bases not matched to a gene. The CDR3 length is 14 residues. CDR3 amino acids: CASSLALTGSVYTF. In DNA form, the CDR3 reads TGTGCCAGCAGCTTAGCGCTGACAGGGTCCGTCTACACCTTC.

The V gene is TRBV5-6, the J gene TRBJ2-3, with D possibly being TRBD2 (6 bases). The CDR3 covers 14 residues. Per the germline V gene, CDR1 is SGHDT and CDR2 is YYEEEE. V was pared by 3 bases and J by 5 bases, with 13 bases between. CDR3 DNA sequence: TGTGCCAGCAGCTCAATTCGGGGGTTAGATACGCAGTATTTT. As protein: CASSSIRGLDTQYF.

As to this clonotype: A much larger clone is a single base away; this may be a read error. The V call is TRBV12-3 or TRBV12-4, the J call TRBJ2-7; D possibly corresponds to TRBD2 (6 bases). The CDR3 is made up of 16 amino acids. Trimming pared 1 base from V and 3 bases from J, leaving 16 bases between. CDR3 in DNA: TGTGCCAGCAGTTTAGTTCTAGCGAGAGGTCTCTACGAGCAGTACTTC. This sequence encodes CASSLVLARGLYEQYF.

CDR3: CSARDYGGATNEKLFF. The CDR3 region has the DNA TGCAGTGCTAGAGATTACGGCGGGGCAACTAATGAAAAACTGTTTTTT. The chain employs TRBV20-1 and TRBJ1-4, with D hard to call. V dropped 0 bases and J dropped 0 bases, with 11 bases sitting between them. The CDR3 is made up of 16 amino acids. CDR1 is DFQATT and CDR2 is SNEGSKA in the germline V gene (reference sequence).

Ten or more counts support this clonotype. This chain joins TRBV12-3 or TRBV12-4 and TRBJ2-1, with TRBD1 identical over 11 bases. The CDR3 covers 15 residues. Unmatched junction bases numbered 1, after V lost 6 bases and J lost 0 bases. In DNA form, the CDR3 reads TGTGCCAGCAGAGGGACAGGGGGCTCCTACAATGAGCAGTTCTTC. Its translation: CASRGTGGSYNEQFF.

Many counts were recorded for this clonotype. The genes are TRBV18 and TRBJ2-7, with TRBD2 matching 7 bases. After removal of 2 bases from V and 4 bases from J, the junction contained 8 bases not matched to a gene. Germline values: CDR1 KGHSH, CDR2 LQKENI. The CDR3 consists of 15 residues. The CDR3 protein is CASSPEVGGQYEQYF. The CDR3 DNA is TGTGCCAGCTCACCAGAGGTGGGAGGGCAGTACGAGCAGTACTTC.

In this sample, this clonotype turned up many times. This chain joins TRBV7-8 and TRBJ1-6, with D perhaps TRBD1 (5 bases). The CDR3 is 17 amino acids. Looked up from germline, CDR1 is SGHVS and CDR2 is FQNEAQ. The V gene lost 4 bases and the J gene lost 8 bases, with 21 bases spanning the gap. This CDR3 reads CASSWRLGDEVDSPLHF. The CDR3 bases are TGTGCCAGCAGCTGGCGGTTGGGGGATGAAGTTGATTCACCCCTCCACTTT. The variable domain in full, with the rest retrieved from reference TRBV7-8 and TRBJ1-6, is GAGVSQSPRYKVAKRGQDVALRCDPISGHVSLFWYQQALGQGPEFLTYFQNEAQLDKSGLPSDRFFAERPEGSVSTLKIQRTQQEDSAVYLCASSWRLGDEVDSPLHFGNGTRLTVT.

This clonotype was picked up many times. The chain links TRBV5-1 to TRBJ2-7; perhaps D is TRBD1 or TRBD2 (6 bases each). The V gene's germline CDR1 is SGHRS and CDR2 YFSETQ. V was cut by 4 bases and J by 1 base, with 21 bases left in between. CDR3 size: 17 residues. The CDR3: CASSPRWGAGPSYEQYF. As DNA, the CDR3 is TGCGCCAGCAGCCCCCGGTGGGGGGCGGGACCTTCCTACGAGCAGTACTTC.

Concerning this clonotype: It may be a read error: a sequence one base away is much more abundant. This chain uses TRBV18 with TRBJ2-1, with D maybe TRBD2 (5 bases). Matching the DNA end better, TRBJ2-7 makes the J call doubtful. Per the germline V gene, CDR1 is KGHSH and CDR2 is LQKENI. The CDR3 is made up of 13 amino acids. The CDR3 spells CASSGSEYNEQYF. The CDR3, as DNA: TGTGCCAGCTCGGGGAGTGAATACAATGAGCAGTACTTC.

This clonotype was seen at least ten times. The V call is TRBV12-3 or TRBV12-4, the J call TRBJ2-7, with TRBD2 matching 7 bases. Trimming removed 3 bases from V and 4 bases from J; junction bases left unmatched: 12. CDR3 length: 16 residues. As DNA, the CDR3 is TGTGCCAGCAGTTTGATGGGAGCGGGGCCTTCTTACGAGCAGTACTTC. Translating gives CASSLMGAGPSYEQYF.

The V gene is TRBV11-3, the J gene TRBJ1-6; D not resolved. The CDR3 runs 15 residues. Trimming took 6 bases from V and 5 from J, leaving 14 bases between them. Germline CDR1 is SGHNT and CDR2 is YENEEA. CDR3 sequence: CASRDREHHNSPLHF. CDR3 coding DNA: TGTGCCAGCAGGGACCGGGAACATCATAATTCACCCCTCCACTTT.

This chain links TRBV19 with TRBJ2-3; D uncertain. This CDR3 spans 16 amino acids. With 3 bases removed from V and 0 bases from J, the gap between germline ends came to 13 bases. Germline loops: CDR1 LNHDA, CDR2 SQIVND (reference sequence). The CDR3: CASSIGRSISTDTQYF. CDR3 nucleotide sequence: TGTGCCAGTAGTATCGGTCGATCAATCAGCACAGATACGCAGTATTTT.

This clonotype has a handful of counts. CDR3: CSATGTSFGNEQFF. The CDR3 DNA is TGCAGTGCCACCGGGACATCTTTCGGCAATGAGCAGTTCTTC. The rearrangement links TRBV20-1 to TRBJ2-1, with D perhaps TRBD1 (6 bases). Germline V gene data show CDR1 as DFQATT and CDR2 as SNEGSKA (reference sequence). The V end lost 6 bases, the J end lost 6 bases, and 18 bases lay between the germline ends. The CDR3 totals 14 residues.

Here the CDR3 DNA reads TGTGCCAGCAGCTTGGGAGCAACTAATGAAAAACTGTTTTTT. Its translation is CASSLGATNEKLFF. J is TRBJ1-4 and V is TRBV5-4; the D is unclear. Germline CDR1 reads SGHNT; CDR2 reads YYREEE (reference sequence). This CDR3 is built from 14 residues. Trimming left V 0 bases short and J 0 bases short, with 3 bases between. Based on the CDR3 plus reference TRBV5-4 and TRBJ1-4, the full variable domain is ETGVTQSPTHLIKTRGQQVTLRCSSQSGHNTVSWYQQALGQGPQFIFQYYREEENGRGNFPPRFSGLQFPNYSSELNVNALELDDSALYLCASSLGATNEKLFFGSGTQLSVL.

This clonotype was counted at least ten times. This sequence joins TRBV6-1 and TRBJ1-1; D may be TRBD1 (5 bases). From germline, CDR1 is MNHNS and CDR2 SASEGT. The CDR3 covers 14 residues. V gave up 6 bases and J gave up 0 bases, with 11 bases separating them. The DNA of the CDR3 is TGTGCCAGCAGGGGGGTAGGGTTGAACACTGAAGCTTTCTTT. It specifies CASRGVGLNTEAFF.

J is TRBJ2-1 and V is TRBV7-2, with 8 bases that match TRBD2. Trimming cost V 4 bases and J 5 bases; bases outside gene matches: 7. Germline values: CDR1 SGHTA, CDR2 FQGNSA. The CDR3 consists of 15 residues. The CDR3 sequence: CASSSGTSSHNEQFF. The CDR3 coding sequence is TGTGCCAGCAGCTCCGGGACTAGTTCCCACAATGAGCAGTTCTTC.

This chain connects TRBV29-1 to TRBJ2-1; D gene uncertain. The CDR3 has 16 residues. The V gene lost 3 bases and the J gene lost 2 bases, with 17 bases spanning the gap. Germline-derived CDR1 and CDR2 are SQVTM and ANQGSEA. For the CDR3, the DNA is TGCAGCGTTGAGGTCGTGCAGGAGTATACCTACAATGAGCAGTTCTTC. As protein: CSVEVVQEYTYNEQFF.

The chain carries TRBV7-9 and TRBJ2-5; D is unresolved. Germline lookup yields CDR1 SEHNR and CDR2 FQNEAQ (reference sequence). V dropped 2 bases and J dropped 1 base, with 17 bases sitting between them. The CDR3 sequence is 17 residues long. CDR3 protein: CASSLPTIFPGQETQYF. The CDR3 nucleotides are TGTGCCAGCAGCTTACCGACAATCTTTCCAGGCCAAGAGACCCAGTACTTC.

Worth noting for this clonotype: Possible read error: a much larger clone is one base away. This chain links TRBV3-1 with TRBJ1-2; D may be TRBD1 (5 bases). Germline V gene data show CDR1 as LGHDT and CDR2 as YNNKEL (reference sequence). V was cut by 4 bases and J by 8 bases, with 11 bases left in between. The CDR3 sequence is 12 residues long. CDR3 nucleotide sequence: TGTGCCAGCAGCCGGGGGGACGGGGGCTACACCTTC. This codes for CASSRGDGGYTF.

Turning to this clonotype: At one end, the junction sequence differs from germline, possibly due to a read error. The chain has TRBV12-5 and TRBJ2-1; 7 nucleotides match TRBD2. CDR1 is LGHNT, CDR2 FRNRAP, per germline. The CDR3 totals 15 residues. The chain's CDR3 is CASGSEAGVSNEQSF. The CDR3 DNA is TGTGCTAGTGGTTCTGAGGCGGGAGTCTCCAATGAGCAGTCCTTC.

The table lists this clonotype with many counts. This chain connects TRBV20-1 to TRBJ2-3; 9 bases fit TRBD2. The germline gives CDR1 DFQATT, CDR2 SNEGSKA (reference sequence). The CDR3 is 14 residues long. CDR3: CKIGAGGVTDTQYF. CDR3 nucleotides: TGCAAAATTGGGGCGGGAGGGGTCACAGATACGCAGTATTTT.

Remarks on this clonotype: The CDR3 end shows no conserved phenylalanine or tryptophan, and so a read error is likely. No DNA is shown, since the ends of the CDR3 on it are uncertain; the CDR3 is the one TCRdb lists. This chain connects TRBV18 to TRBJ1-1; the listed D gene, TRBD1, was not tested against the DNA. The CDR3 is 14 residues long, ends included. Per the germline V gene, CDR1 is KGHSH and CDR2 is LQKENI. Here the CDR3 reads CASSRRDTQTEALL.